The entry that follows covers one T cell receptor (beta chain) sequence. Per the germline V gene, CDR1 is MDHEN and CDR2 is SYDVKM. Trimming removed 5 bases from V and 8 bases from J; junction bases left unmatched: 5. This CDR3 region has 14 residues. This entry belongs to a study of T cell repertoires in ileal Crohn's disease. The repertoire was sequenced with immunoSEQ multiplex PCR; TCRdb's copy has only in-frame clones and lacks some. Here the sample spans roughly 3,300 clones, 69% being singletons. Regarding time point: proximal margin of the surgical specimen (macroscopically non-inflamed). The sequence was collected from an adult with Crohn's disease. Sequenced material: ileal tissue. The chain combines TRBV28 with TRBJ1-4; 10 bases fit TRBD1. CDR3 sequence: CASSVWTGGEKLFF. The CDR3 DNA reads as TGTGCCAGCAGTGTGTGGACAGGGGGGGAAAAACTGTTTTTT.